The clone carrying this T cell receptor (beta chain) was seen a few times. TCRdb reprocessed the 5' RACE reads via MiXCR and lists one record per CDR3 protein. The top ten clones hold less than 9.5% of a sample with about 41,000 distinct CDR3 sequences, 4% to 5.5% of them seen once. This record comes from a study of T cells of healthy individuals. V shed 6 bases, J shed 5 bases, and the junction held 12 bases outside the gene matches. This CDR3 is built from 15 residues. This sequence joins TRBV12-3 or TRBV12-4 and TRBJ2-5, with 7 nucleotides matching TRBD2. The TCR comes from a human donor in good health. For the CDR3, the DNA is TGTGCCAGCAGGACGGGGGGAGGACTACGGGAGACCCAGTACTTC. Its translation is CASRTGGGLRETQYF.